This T cell receptor (beta chain) was recovered during a study of Tregs in tolerant kidney transplant recipients. TCRdb keeps only in-frame clones here, not all; method: immunoSEQ multiplex PCR. In the table there are around 64,000 clones, approximately 89% of which are singletons. Related graft donors supplied nonmyeloablative bone marrow transplants, and mixed chimerism was transient. This CDR3 is built from 15 residues. The germline V and J ends were trimmed by 2 bases and 9 bases, with 17 bases remaining between them. Germline CDR1 is ENHRY and CDR2 is SYGVKD. The specimen was CD4+ T cells from blood (PBMCs), collected 6 months after the transplant. The chain joins TRBV10-3 to TRBJ2-1, with a tentative D call TRBD1 (6 bases). This receptor was identified in a human patient who received a combined kidney and bone marrow transplant. The graft donor may be the source of some T cells. Written as DNA, the CDR3 is TGTGCCATCAGTGAGACAGTTTTCCCCAGGGGTGAGCAGTTCTTC. Its translation: CAISETVFPRGEQFF.